The 21 T cell receptor beta chains below come from one sample, sequenced in a study of blood T cell repertoires in COVID-19. Using immunoSEQ multiplex PCR, the repertoire was profiled, and TCRdb retains in-frame clones only, with some absent. Of roughly 180,000 clones in the sample, approximately 85% were seen once. Sequenced: peripheral blood. The origin of the receptors is a man aged 40-50 years who had recovered from COVID-19.

The DNA for the CDR3 is TGTGCCAGCAGACGTGGACAGGGCTACAATGAGCAGTTCTTC. Its translation: CASRRGQGYNEQFF. This chain joins TRBV28 and TRBJ2-1; 8 bases match TRBD1. The J segment lost 3 bases and the V segment lost 6 bases, leaving 4 bases of the junction unmatched. Germline values: CDR1 MDHEN, CDR2 SYDVKM. The CDR3 is made up of 14 amino acids.

CDR3 amino acids: CASSADRGGTQYF. As DNA, the CDR3 is TGTGCCAGCAGCGCCGACAGGGGGGGGACCCAGTACTTC. The J gene is TRBJ2-5, the V gene TRBV5-6; 9 bases agree with TRBD1. Trimming cost V 4 bases and J 7 bases; bases outside gene matches: 5. Germline values: CDR1 SGHDT, CDR2 YYEEEE. The CDR3 contains 13 residues.

This rearrangement joins TRBV28 to TRBJ1-6; 7 bases line up with TRBD1. The CDR3 has 12 residues. From germline, CDR1 is MDHEN and CDR2 SYDVKM. The J segment lost 14 bases and the V segment lost 3 bases, leaving 4 bases of the junction unmatched. The CDR3 region is CASSFLQGTLHF. In DNA, the CDR3 is TGTGCCAGCAGTTTTCTACAGGGGACCCTCCACTTT.

J is TRBJ2-1 and V is TRBV19, with TRBD2 matching over 8 bases. CDR1 LNHDA and CDR2 SQIVND come from the germline V gene (reference sequence). The CDR3 runs to 13 residues. The ends lost 5 bases at V and 3 bases at J; junction bases unmatched: 0. Written as DNA, the CDR3 is TGTGCCAGTAGTCGGGAGGGCTACAATGAGCAGTTCTTC. Translation: CASSREGYNEQFF.

The V call is TRBV7-2, the J call TRBJ1-6; D not certain. Germline V gene sequence: CDR1 SGHTA, CDR2 FQGNSA. V dropped 0 bases and J dropped 9 bases, with 12 bases sitting between them. The CDR3 has 15 amino acids. In DNA, the CDR3 is TGTGCCAGCAGCTTAGCGGGAGGGTTGGGTTCACCCCTCCACTTT. Translation: CASSLAGGLGSPLHF.

The gene calls are TRBV11-2 and TRBJ2-1; weak D call: TRBD1 (6 bases). There are 17 residues in the CDR3. Deletions cut 5 bases from V and 5 bases from J, with 22 bases between. Germline loops: CDR1 SGHAT, CDR2 FQNNGV. CDR3 nucleotide sequence: TGTGCCAGCAGCCCCACCTCCGGGACATCCAAACACAATGAGCAGTTCTTC. It is translated as CASSPTSGTSKHNEQFF. Combining the CDR3 with reference TRBV11-2 and TRBJ2-1 gives the whole variable domain EAGVAQSPRYKIIEKRQSVAFWCNPISGHATLYWYQQILGQGPKLLIQFQNNGVVDDSQLPKDRFSAERLKGVDSTLKIQPAKLEDSAVYLCASSPTSGTSKHNEQFFGPGTRLTVL.

V usage is TRBV5-5 and J usage is TRBJ1-6; 7 nucleotides align to TRBD1. This CDR3 is built from 14 residues. J lost 7 bases, V lost 2 bases, and 3 bases had no gene match. Germline V gene data show CDR1 as SGHKS and CDR2 as YYEKEE (reference sequence). The DNA of the CDR3 is TGTGCCAGCAGCTTTGACAGGGCCAATTCACCCCTCCACTTT. Protein product: CASSFDRANSPLHF.

The rearrangement uses TRBV7-9 and TRBJ2-7, with 7 positions matching TRBD2. The J segment lost 9 bases and the V segment lost 5 bases, leaving 13 bases of the junction unmatched. CDR1 and CDR2 (germline): SEHNR, FQNEAQ (reference sequence). The CDR3 extends over 14 amino acids. CDR3 loop: CASSLSGTKPGQYF. The CDR3 bases are TGTGCCAGCAGCCTATCGGGGACTAAGCCCGGGCAGTACTTC.

This chain connects TRBV19 to TRBJ2-2, with 7 bases that match TRBD1. The CDR3 is made up of 14 amino acids. V dropped 7 bases and J dropped 6; count of bases not matched to a gene: 8. The V gene's germline CDR1 is LNHDA and CDR2 SQIVND (reference sequence). The CDR3 here is CASIPGQSPGELFF. The DNA for the CDR3 is TGTGCCAGTATTCCGGGACAGTCCCCCGGGGAGCTGTTTTTT.

The chain couples TRBV6-5 to TRBJ2-1; D call uncertain. CDR1 and CDR2 (germline): MNHEY, SVGAGI. The V end was cut by 2 bases, the J end by 6 bases, with 2 bases between. The CDR3 loop spans 11 amino acids. CDR3: CASSYLNEQFF. CDR3 nucleotide sequence: TGTGCCAGCAGTTACCTCAATGAGCAGTTCTTC.

The chain links TRBV27 to TRBJ2-2; 10 nucleotides agree with TRBD2. J was trimmed by 5 bases and V by 4 bases; bases with no gene match: 7. Germline lookup yields CDR1 MNHEY and CDR2 SMNVEV (reference sequence). CDR3 length: 16 residues. The CDR3 loop is CASSSGLAVKTGELFF. In DNA form, the CDR3 reads TGTGCCAGCAGTTCTGGACTAGCGGTAAAAACCGGGGAGCTGTTTTTT.

V gene TRBV9 combines with J gene TRBJ2-2, with D unclear. Germline lookup yields CDR1 SGDLS and CDR2 YYNGEE. The V and J ends lost 0 bases and 5 bases respectively, with 5 bases between them. The CDR3 loop spans 13 amino acids. CDR3 nucleotides: TGTGCCAGCAGCGTAGGAGCGACCGGGGAGCTGTTTTTT. It codes for CASSVGATGELFF.

The V gene is TRBV7-8, the J gene TRBJ1-5; 7 positions match TRBD1. Germline V gives CDR1 SGHVS, CDR2 FQNEAQ. V shed 5 bases, J shed 3 bases, and the junction held 4 bases outside the gene matches. This CDR3 is 14 amino acids long. CDR3: CASSPGTANQPQHF. The CDR3 DNA reads TGTGCCAGCAGCCCCGGGACAGCCAATCAGCCCCAGCATTTT.

This sequence joins TRBV4-1 and TRBJ2-5; D is possibly TRBD2 (6 bases). With 1 base removed from V and 3 bases from J, the gap between germline ends came to 15 bases. The germline CDR1 and CDR2 sequences are MGHRA and YSYEKL. The CDR3 contains 16 residues. CDR3 DNA: TGCGCCAGCAGCCAAGCAGGGACTCGATTCGAAGAGACCCAGTACTTC. Its protein is CASSQAGTRFEETQYF.

CDR3 sequence: CASSPGSGSRETQYF. The CDR3 DNA reads TGTGCCAGCAGCCCGGGGAGCGGGAGCCGGGAGACCCAGTACTTC. The rearrangement uses TRBV7-8 and TRBJ2-5, with 8 bases that match TRBD2. CDR1 SGHVS and CDR2 FQNEAQ come from the germline V gene. The CDR3 covers 15 residues. Trimming took 5 bases from V and 5 from J; bases not matched to a gene: 10. The full variable domain, with the rest looked up from reference TRBV7-8 and TRBJ2-5, is GAGVSQSPRYKVAKRGQDVALRCDPISGHVSLFWYQQALGQGPEFLTYFQNEAQLDKSGLPSDRFFAERPEGSVSTLKIQRTQQEDSAVYLCASSPGSGSRETQYFGPGTRLLVL.

J is TRBJ2-7 and V is TRBV4-1, with 8 nucleotides matching TRBD2. Germline V gene data show CDR1 as MGHRA and CDR2 as YSYEKL. The CDR3 runs to 14 residues. Trimming cost V 6 bases and J 3 bases; bases outside gene matches: 7. CDR3 amino acids: CASRVRAGDYEQYF. CDR3 nucleotides: TGCGCCAGCAGGGTTCGAGCGGGAGACTACGAGCAGTACTTC.

The genes are TRBV4-3 and TRBJ2-1, with D tentatively TRBD1 (7 bases). The V gene lost 3 bases and the J gene lost 6 bases, with 15 bases spanning the gap. This CDR3 comprises 15 residues. CDR1 and CDR2 from the germline V gene are LGHNA and YSLEER. Written as DNA, the CDR3 is TGCGCCAGCAGCCACACGGCGGGACAGTCCAATGAGCAGTTCTTC. It is translated as CASSHTAGQSNEQFF.

V and J are TRBV7-6 and TRBJ2-1; 7 nucleotides match TRBD2. J gave up 10 bases and V 5 bases, and 8 bases lay outside the gene matches. The CDR3 sequence is 13 residues long. Germline-derived CDR1 and CDR2 are SGHVS and FNYEAQ. The CDR3 region is CASSRGDGLEQFF. DNA for the CDR3: TGTGCCAGCAGCCGGGGGGATGGGCTCGAGCAGTTCTTC.

This clone occurred a few times. The genes are TRBV3-1 (or the pseudogene TRBV3-2) and TRBJ2-1; D ambiguous. Trimming stripped 0 bases from V and 1 base from J, with 10 bases between. The germline gives CDR1 LGHDT, CDR2 YNNKEL (reference sequence). This CDR3 is built from 16 residues. The CDR3 region is CASSQEVTGSYNEQFF. CDR3 DNA sequence: TGTGCCAGCAGCCAAGAGGTAACGGGTTCCTACAATGAGCAGTTCTTC.

The CDR3 nucleotides are TGCGCCAGCATTACAGGGCTAGCTAACTATGGCTACACCTTC. It encodes CASITGLANYGYTF. V and J are TRBV10-1 and TRBJ1-2, with D maybe TRBD1 (6 bases). The germline V and J ends were trimmed by 7 bases and 0 bases, with 12 bases remaining between them. The CDR3 covers 14 residues. In germline, CDR1 is WNHNN, CDR2 SYGVQD (reference sequence).

The chain carries TRBV6-6 and TRBJ2-3; the match to TRBD2 covers 15 bases. The CDR3 covers 16 residues. CDR1 and CDR2 from the germline V gene are MNHNY and SVGAGI (reference sequence). The V gene end was trimmed by 5 bases and the J gene end by 6 bases; junction bases not matched to a gene: 6. The CDR3 reads CASSLGLAGGTDTQYF. The CDR3 region has the DNA TGTGCCAGCAGTCTCGGACTAGCGGGGGGGACGGATACGCAGTATTTT.